This T cell receptor beta chain was captured in a study of T cell responses to AZD1222 COVID-19 vaccine. Study results and limitations: At baseline, just six AZD1222 recipients tested seropositive. Most donors were white British, females outnumbered males, and clonal diversity was possibly underestimated.

Deletions cut 0 bases from V and 5 bases from J, with 13 bases between. Germline V gene sequence: CDR1 SGHRS, CDR2 YFSETQ. The CDR3 covers 15 residues. The data were produced by immunoSEQ multiplex PCR, yet TCRdb's version contains in-frame clones alone and is incomplete. The sample includes around 88,000 clones, around 90% seen only once; the top ten take 10%. As to this clone: No antigen is known for it.

The chain carries TRBV5-1 and TRBJ2-3, with D possibly being TRBD2 (5 bases). Sequenced material: peripheral blood, taken on day 0 of MenACWY control vaccination. The sequence came from an adult in good health. The chain's CDR3 is CASSLEARVRDTQYF. Written as DNA, the CDR3 is TGCGCCAGCAGCTTGGAAGCGCGGGTGAGAGATACGCAGTATTTT.